Following are 8 T cell receptor beta chains from one sample sequenced in a study of shared clonotypes between healthy human individuals. Clones were sequenced by immunoSEQ multiplex PCR, and TCRdb holds only the in-frame ones, with some missing. The data hold over 1.5 million clones, with 98% observed a single time. Sequenced: naive CD4+ T cells sorted from blood. Subset of the sample: CD45RA+ positively selected. These receptors were collected from a man aged 25 to 45 in good health.

The chain is built from TRBV5-6 and TRBJ1-1; no definite D call. Germline-derived CDR1 and CDR2 are SGHDT and YYEEEE. CDR3 length equals 14 residues. Trimming left V 4 bases short and J 7 bases short, with 17 bases between. The CDR3 loop is CASSGIRVTGEAFF. The CDR3 DNA reads as TGTGCCAGCAGCGGAATACGGGTGACTGGTGAAGCTTTCTTT.

V gene TRBV27 combines with J gene TRBJ2-1; 12 nucleotides agree with TRBD2. The germline gives CDR1 MNHEY, CDR2 SMNVEV (reference sequence). The CDR3 is 14 residues long. After removal of 6 bases from V and 4 bases from J, the junction contained 1 base not matched to a gene. The CDR3 loop reads CASRGTSGYNEQFF. Here the CDR3 DNA reads TGTGCCAGCAGAGGGACTAGCGGGTACAATGAGCAGTTCTTC.

V is TRBV29-1 and J is TRBJ2-5, with a possible D match to TRBD2 (5 bases). The V and J ends lost 8 bases and 7 bases respectively, with 20 bases between them. CDR3 length: 13 amino acids. Germline CDR1 reads SQVTM; CDR2 reads ANQGSEA. CDR3 DNA sequence: TGCAGCAGTGGAGGTAACAACTTGTGGACCCAGTACTTC. Translation gives CSSGGNNLWTQYF.

As to this clone: One junction end disagrees with the germline gene, perhaps due to a read error. The CDR3 nucleotides read TGTGCCAGCAGTTTTACATCGGCCGGCGGTAAGCCCCAAAACTTT. Translating it yields CASSFTSAGGKPQNF. This chain uses TRBV28 with TRBJ1-5; unclear D gene. Germline lookup yields CDR1 MDHEN and CDR2 SYDVKM. This CDR3 region has 15 residues.

The DNA of the CDR3 is TGCGCCAGCAGCCTCGGCAGGCCCTACGAGCAGTACTTC. Translating it yields CASSLGRPYEQYF. The chain uses TRBV5-1 and TRBJ2-7; D not resolved. Trimming pared 4 bases from V and 2 bases from J, leaving 10 bases between. This CDR3 has 13 amino acids. Looked up from germline, CDR1 is SGHRS and CDR2 is YFSETQ.

V gene TRBV5-5 combines with J gene TRBJ2-7; D is undetermined. Trimming pared 2 bases from V and 0 bases from J, leaving 12 bases between. Germline lookup yields CDR1 SGHKS and CDR2 YYEKEE (reference sequence). The CDR3 contains 15 residues. CDR3 nucleotides: TGTGCCAGCAGCTTAATGATCGGGCGCTCCTACGAGCAGTACTTC. This translates into CASSLMIGRSYEQYF.

The rearrangement links TRBV5-1 to TRBJ2-2; 13 nucleotides match TRBD2. CDR1 is SGHRS, CDR2 YFSETQ, per germline. This CDR3 comprises 16 residues. Trimming at V came to 4 bases and at J to 7 bases, leaving 7 bases not matched to a gene. As DNA, the CDR3 is TGCGCCAGCAGCCCCGGACTAGCGGGAGCGGGCGGGGAGCTGTTTTTT. It codes for CASSPGLAGAGGELFF.

This clone showed up just once. J is TRBJ1-1 and V is TRBV5-4, with D possibly TRBD1 on 5 matching bases. This CDR3 is 15 amino acids long. V was cut by 4 bases and J by 0 bases, with 13 bases left in between. The V gene's germline CDR1 is SGHNT and CDR2 YYREEE (reference sequence). The CDR3 here is CASSPVGGMNTEAFF. The CDR3 DNA is TGTGCCAGCAGCCCGGTGGGGGGGATGAACACTGAAGCTTTCTTT.